Listed here are 7 T cell receptor beta chains from one sample, sequenced in a study of CD8+ T cells in alopecia areata. Sequencing used cDNA as its template, made by extracting RNA and reverse transcribing it. TCRdb keeps only in-frame clones here, not all; method: immunoSEQ multiplex PCR. The repertoire holds some 170,000 clones, roughly 59% seen once, with about 1.5% in the top ten. The source material was CD4+ T cells sorted from blood, sampled at week 0. The receptors were gathered from a human donor with alopecia areata.

Concerning this clone: Other DNA variants within this sample encode the same CDR3. This sequence joins TRBV29-1 and TRBJ1-1; no definite D call. Germline lookup yields CDR1 SQVTM and CDR2 ANQGSEA. V shed 7 bases and J shed 2 bases, with 5 bases lying between them. The CDR3 contains 10 residues. The CDR3 loop reads CSARNTEAFF. In DNA, the CDR3 is TGCAGCGCAAGAAACACTGAAGCTTTCTTT.

Details on this clone: One end of the junction varies from germline; a read error may be responsible. The V gene is TRBV30, the J gene TRBJ2-4, with 7 bases identical to TRBD1. CDR1 GTSNPN and CDR2 SVGIG come from the germline V gene (reference sequence). The CDR3 totals 15 residues. The CDR3 DNA reads as TGTGCCTGGAGTGGGGACACAGGGGCCAGAAACATTCAGTACTTC. Translated: CAWSGDTGARNIQYF.

The gene calls are TRBV9 and TRBJ2-3, with D unresolved. The CDR3 spans 14 residues. The V gene's germline CDR1 is SGDLS and CDR2 YYNGEE. V was cut by 1 base and J by 0 bases, with 6 bases left in between. The CDR3 DNA is TGTGCCAGCAGCGTACTCAGTAGCACAGATACGCAGTATTTT. This codes for CASSVLSSTDTQYF.

V usage is TRBV25-1 and J usage is TRBJ2-7; the D call may be TRBD1 or TRBD2 (6 bases each). Germline CDR1 is MGHDK and CDR2 is SYGVNS. Trimming took 4 bases from V and 3 from J, leaving 25 bases between them. The CDR3 is 18 amino acids. Here the CDR3 reads CASSASWRGTGFGYEQYF. CDR3 coding DNA: TGTGCCAGCAGTGCATCATGGAGGGGAACAGGGTTCGGCTACGAGCAGTACTTC.

This chain connects TRBV6-6 to TRBJ1-1; 10 bases match TRBD1. The CDR3 is 14 amino acids. CDR1 is MNHNY and CDR2 is SVGAGI in the germline V gene (reference sequence). Germline trimming cut 6 bases from V and 2 bases from J; bases unmatched to any gene: 3. CDR3 DNA: TGTGCCAGCAGGGACAGGGGGGGAAACACTGAAGCTTTCTTT. Protein sequence: CASRDRGGNTEAFF.

The V and J genes are TRBV2 and TRBJ2-4; either TRBD1 or TRBD2 may fit D (5 bases each). There are 16 residues in the CDR3. Trimming cost V 10 bases and J 1 base, with 20 bases left between them. Germline V gene data show CDR1 as SNHLY and CDR2 as FYNNEI. This chain's CDR3 is CATVGDPLEAKNIQYF. Here the CDR3 DNA reads TGTGCCACCGTAGGGGACCCACTTGAGGCCAAAAACATTCAGTACTTC.

The chain joins TRBV4-3 to TRBJ2-1; D may be TRBD2 (5 bases). The V and J ends lost 1 base and 5 bases respectively, with 9 bases between them. CDR1 and CDR2 (germline): LGHNA, YSLEER. This CDR3 has 14 residues. This chain's CDR3 is CASSQGTDNNEQFF. DNA for the CDR3: TGCGCCAGCAGCCAAGGGACTGACAACAATGAGCAGTTCTTC.